This T cell receptor (beta chain) was captured in a study of OX40 agonist ivuxolimab in advanced cancers. This CDR3 has 16 residues. CDR1 and CDR2 (germline): SGDLS, YYNGEE. Trimming cost V 2 bases and J 0 bases; bases outside gene matches: 5. Here immunoSEQ multiplex PCR was the method, and the copy in TCRdb shows in-frame clones only, minus some. The table includes 65,000 to 90,000 clones, roughly 85% detected once. The TCR sequence derives from an adult with an advanced solid tumor such as melanoma, head and neck, liver or kidney cancer. Sequenced here: CD4+ or CD8+ T cells sorted from blood, sampled in a trial of the OX40 agonist ivuxolimab. V gene TRBV9 combines with J gene TRBJ1-3; 7 bases agree with TRBD1. The CDR3 nucleotides are TGTGCCAGCAGCGTCGGACAGGACTACTCTGGAAACACCATATATTTT. Amino acid sequence: CASSVGQDYSGNTIYF.